Below, 27 T cell receptor beta chains from the same sample are listed, as sequenced in a study of cytomegalovirus exposure and HLA in healthy donors. It was with 60 Vbeta and 13 Jbeta primers that the PCR ran. Libraries were prepared by immunoSEQ multiplex PCR; TCRdb keeps only in-frame clonotypes and omits some of them. The profile shows approximately 120,000 clones, around 70% of them singletons. Sequencing was performed on PBMCs. Receptors originate from a woman in her 70s in good health and CMV-seropositive.

J is TRBJ1-6 and V is TRBV30; 10 bases match TRBD1. Unmatched junction bases numbered 14, after V lost 5 bases and J lost 10 bases. There are 16 residues in the CDR3. Looked up from germline, CDR1 is GTSNPN and CDR2 is SVGIG (reference sequence). The CDR3 loop is CAWGAGTGDPISPLHF. The DNA for the CDR3 is TGTGCCTGGGGAGCCGGGACAGGGGATCCCATATCACCCCTCCACTTT.

This clone was counted only a few times. The chain recombines TRBV21-1 with TRBJ2-3; no check of the table's D call, TRBD2, against the DNA was made. TRBV21-1 is a listed pseudogene. This CDR3 has 23 residues. The CDR3 DNA reads as TGTGCCAGCAGCAATCCCGCTCCCTCGGGACTAGCGGGGGGATCAGGCACCACAGATACGCAGTATTTT. Translation gives CASSNPAPSGLAGGSGTTDTQYF.

V is TRBV7-8 and J is TRBJ1-2, with 10 bases that match TRBD1. The CDR3 has 14 residues. V lost 5 bases to trimming and J lost 8 bases; unmatched junction nucleotides: 8. The germline V gene has CDR1 SGHVS and CDR2 FQNEAQ. CDR3 residues: CASSGRDRGLGYTF. The CDR3 DNA reads as TGTGCCAGCAGCGGCCGGGACAGGGGTTTGGGCTACACCTTC.

This rearrangement joins TRBV2 to TRBJ2-7; TRBD1 matches 7 bases. Trimming removed 6 bases from V and 0 bases from J; junction bases left unmatched: 8. This CDR3 spans 15 amino acids. CDR1 and CDR2 (germline): SNHLY, FYNNEI. DNA of the CDR3: TGTGCCAGCAGCCACGACAGGGTCCTCTCCTACGAGCAGTACTTC. It is translated as CASSHDRVLSYEQYF.

The rearrangement uses TRBV7-8 and TRBJ2-7, with D possibly TRBD2 on 6 matching bases. The germline CDR1 and CDR2 sequences are SGHVS and FQNEAQ. The CDR3 totals 13 residues. Trimming left V 6 bases short and J 0 bases short, with 9 bases between. This CDR3 reads CASRGGDSYEQYF. The CDR3 DNA is TGTGCCAGCAGAGGAGGGGACTCCTACGAGCAGTACTTC.

The chain employs TRBV6-6 and TRBJ2-5; the match to TRBD2 covers 9 bases. The V gene end was trimmed by 5 bases and the J gene end by 3 bases; junction bases not matched to a gene: 7. From germline, CDR1 is MNHNY and CDR2 SVGAGI (reference sequence). The CDR3 runs 15 residues. The CDR3 DNA follows: TGTGCCAGCAGTGACAATAGCGGGAGAAAAGAGACCCAGTACTTC. Translation gives CASSDNSGRKETQYF.

The gene calls are TRBV2 and TRBJ2-1, with TRBD2 as a possible D gene (6 bases). With 4 bases removed from V and 5 bases from J, the gap between germline ends came to 15 bases. The CDR3 is 15 residues long. Germline V gene sequence: CDR1 SNHLY, CDR2 FYNNEI. Written as DNA, the CDR3 is TGTGCCAGCAGTGCGGCCCTGGGGGGTCACAATGAGCAGTTCTTC. Protein: CASSAALGGHNEQFF.

This clone was seen more than once but under ten times. The rearrangement links TRBV18 to TRBJ1-4; possibly TRBD1 for D (5 bases). Trimming removed 0 bases from V and 5 bases from J, with 13 bases in between. In germline, CDR1 is KGHSH, CDR2 LQKENI. CDR3 length equals 16 residues. The CDR3, as DNA: TGTGCCAGCTCACCACCGGGGCGGATGCCAAATGAAAAACTGTTTTTT. This codes for CASSPPGRMPNEKLFF.

The chain links TRBV19 to TRBJ2-2, with D possibly matching TRBD1 (5 bases). This CDR3 comprises 16 residues. Per the germline V gene, CDR1 is LNHDA and CDR2 is SQIVND (reference sequence). Trimming shortened V by 7 bases and J by 0 bases, and 15 bases separated the two germline ends. CDR3 sequence (DNA): TGTGCCAGTAATAGACAGTTAGGGGCGAACACCGGGGAGCTGTTTTTT. It encodes CASNRQLGANTGELFF. Variable domain in full (rest from reference TRBV19 and TRBJ2-2): DGGITQSPKYLFRKEGQNVTLSCEQNLNHDAMYWYRQDPGQGLRLIYYSQIVNDFQKGDIAEGYSVSREKKESFPLTVTSAQKNPTAFYLCASNRQLGANTGELFFGEGSRLTVL.

CDR3 in amino acids: CASTPGTGGGYEQYF. The DNA for the CDR3 is TGTGCCAGCACCCCGGGCACGGGGGGAGGATACGAGCAGTACTTC. The chain uses TRBV7-2 and TRBJ2-7; 7 nucleotides align to TRBD2. With 7 bases clipped from V and 4 bases from J, the junction kept 13 bases outside the gene matches. The V gene's germline CDR1 is SGHTA and CDR2 FQGNSA. The CDR3 length is 15 residues.

The rearrangement uses TRBV7-9 and TRBJ1-3; 8 nucleotides match TRBD1. Germline-derived CDR1 and CDR2 are SEHNR and FQNEAQ (reference sequence). The CDR3 has 16 residues. With 5 bases clipped from V and 0 bases from J, the junction kept 6 bases outside the gene matches. CDR3 sequence: CASSARQGSSGNTIYF. In DNA, the CDR3 is TGTGCCAGCAGCGCGAGACAGGGGAGCTCTGGAAACACCATATATTTT. The complete variable domain, with remaining parts taken from reference TRBV7-9 and TRBJ1-3, reads DTGVSQNPRHKITKRGQNVTFRCDPISEHNRLYWYRQTLGQGPEFLTYFQNEAQLEKSRLLSDRFSAERPKGSFSTLEIQRTEQGDSAMYLCASSARQGSSGNTIYFGEGSWLTVV.

This clone was observed a handful of times. CDR3: CSASRQGKLFF. The CDR3 DNA reads TGCAGTGCTAGCAGACAGGGCAAACTGTTTTTT. The rearrangement uses TRBV20-1 and TRBJ1-4; the match to TRBD1 covers 7 bases. Per the germline V gene, CDR1 is DFQATT and CDR2 is SNEGSKA (reference sequence). V gave up 3 bases and J gave up 11 bases; unmatched junction bases: 3. This CDR3 is 11 amino acids long.

This clone turned up a few times. Here the CDR3 DNA reads TGTGCCAGCAGCCCGACTTTTCTATCCTATGGCTACACCTTC. This codes for CASSPTFLSYGYTF. This rearrangement joins TRBV7-9 to TRBJ1-2; D remains unclear. Germline CDR1 is SEHNR and CDR2 is FQNEAQ (reference sequence). V dropped 5 bases and J dropped 4 bases, with 14 bases sitting between them. The CDR3 totals 14 residues. Filled out from reference TRBV7-9 and TRBJ1-2, the complete variable domain reads DTGVSQNPRHKITKRGQNVTFRCDPISEHNRLYWYRQTLGQGPEFLTYFQNEAQLEKSRLLSDRFSAERPKGSFSTLEIQRTEQGDSAMYLCASSPTFLSYGYTFGSGTRLTVV.

The chain links TRBV6-6 to TRBJ1-2; D is uncertain. The CDR3 has 15 amino acids. Per the germline V gene, CDR1 is MNHNY and CDR2 is SVGAGI (reference sequence). The V gene lost 2 bases and the J gene lost 8 bases, with 18 bases spanning the gap. Here the CDR3 reads CASSYEDSRTTGYTF. CDR3 bases: TGTGCCAGCAGTTACGAGGATTCCCGCACCACCGGCTACACCTTC.

This rearrangement joins TRBV6-6 to TRBJ2-7; 8 bases line up with TRBD2. With 6 bases clipped from V and 2 bases from J, the junction kept 6 bases outside the gene matches. The CDR3 spans 14 residues. Per the germline V gene, CDR1 is MNHNY and CDR2 is SVGAGI (reference sequence). The CDR3 here is CASSSGGDTYEQYF. The CDR3 bases are TGTGCCAGCAGCTCGGGGGGGGACACCTACGAGCAGTACTTC.

This sequence joins TRBV25-1 and TRBJ1-3, with TRBD1 identical over 7 bases. The CDR3 sequence is 15 residues long. Germline V gene sequence: CDR1 MGHDK, CDR2 SYGVNS. After removal of 2 bases from V and 2 bases from J, the junction contained 3 bases not matched to a gene. In DNA form, the CDR3 reads TGTGCCAGCAGTGAACGGACAGGACCTGGAAACACCATATATTTT. Its protein product is CASSERTGPGNTIYF.

The chain couples TRBV15 to TRBJ1-1, with 10 positions matching TRBD1. V lost 6 bases, J lost 6 bases, and 1 base stayed unmatched. The germline CDR1 and CDR2 sequences are LNHNV and YYDKDF (reference sequence). This CDR3 spans 12 amino acids. DNA of the CDR3: TGTGCCACCAGAGACAGGGGGCCTGAAGCTTTCTTT. This sequence encodes CATRDRGPEAFF.

The J gene is TRBJ2-7, the V gene TRBV5-1; TRBD1 agrees at 7 bases. J gave up 5 bases and V 0 bases, and 8 bases lay outside the gene matches. CDR3 length: 15 residues. Germline values: CDR1 SGHRS, CDR2 YFSETQ. The CDR3 here is CASSLAGTANDEQYF. The CDR3 DNA sequence: TGCGCCAGCAGCTTGGCCGGGACAGCTAATGACGAGCAGTACTTC.

The table lists this clone with a few counts. The chain links TRBV7-2 to TRBJ1-6, with 7 bases identical to TRBD1. This CDR3 is 14 amino acids long. CDR1 is SGHTA and CDR2 is FQGNSA in the germline V gene. J gave up 6 bases and V 4 bases, and 3 bases lay outside the gene matches. Here the CDR3 DNA reads TGTGCCAGCAGCTCGGGACAGCTTAATTCACCCCTCCACTTT. Amino acid sequence: CASSSGQLNSPLHF.

The chain is built from TRBV5-4 and TRBJ2-5, with 8 bases identical to TRBD1. The CDR3 has 16 amino acids. Germline V lookup: CDR1 SGHNT, CDR2 YYREEE (reference sequence). Trimming cost V 4 bases and J 4 bases; bases outside gene matches: 12. The CDR3 nucleotides read TGTGCCAGCAGCCTGGCACGGGACAGGCCAAGAGAGACCCAGTACTTC. It encodes CASSLARDRPRETQYF. The full variable domain, its missing parts supplied by reference TRBV5-4 and TRBJ2-5, is ETGVTQSPTHLIKTRGQQVTLRCSSQSGHNTVSWYQQALGQGPQFIFQYYREEENGRGNFPPRFSGLQFPNYSSELNVNALELDDSALYLCASSLARDRPRETQYFGPGTRLLVL.

The genes are TRBV4-3 and TRBJ2-3; D is undetermined. The CDR3 spans 14 residues. V was pared by 0 bases and J by 6 bases, with 10 bases between. Germline CDR1 reads LGHNA; CDR2 reads YSLEER. The CDR3 sequence is CASSQDSRGDTQYF. DNA of the CDR3: TGCGCCAGCAGCCAAGACTCGCGAGGTGATACGCAGTATTTT.

V gene TRBV7-2 combines with J gene TRBJ1-3; 8 nucleotides agree with TRBD1. Germline V CDR1 and CDR2: SGHTA, FQGNSA. CDR3 length: 16 residues. V was pared by 6 bases and J by 0 bases, with 7 bases of the junction left unmatched. This chain's CDR3 is CASRPTGGNSGNTIYF. The DNA for the CDR3 is TGTGCCAGCAGACCAACAGGGGGAAACTCTGGAAACACCATATATTTT.

This clone was detected once. The V and J genes are TRBV7-2 and TRBJ2-5; perhaps TRBD2 as D (5 bases). The CDR3 length is 13 residues. Germline V gene lookup returns CDR1 SGHTA and CDR2 FQGNSA. V was cut by 3 bases and J by 5 bases, with 10 bases left in between. CDR3 sequence: CASSLGRGETQYF. The CDR3 nucleotides read TGTGCCAGCAGCTTGGGTCGAGGGGAGACCCAGTACTTC.

V usage is TRBV7-9 and J usage is TRBJ2-2; 9 nucleotides align to TRBD1. The CDR3 contains 15 residues. The V gene's germline CDR1 is SEHNR and CDR2 FQNEAQ (reference sequence). V was clipped by 3 bases and J by 4 bases; unmatched bases: 3. CDR3 in amino acids: CASSLGQGSTGELFF. DNA of the CDR3: TGTGCCAGCAGCTTGGGACAGGGCAGCACCGGGGAGCTGTTTTTT.

This chain uses TRBV2 with TRBJ2-1; D remains ambiguous. The length of the CDR3 is 13 residues. V was cut by 4 bases and J by 3 bases, with 7 bases left in between. Germline assignment: CDR1 SNHLY and CDR2 FYNNEI. The CDR3 loop is CASSGSDYNEQFF. In nucleotides, the CDR3 is TGTGCCAGCAGTGGGAGTGACTACAATGAGCAGTTCTTC.

V usage is TRBV9 and J usage is TRBJ1-4; possibly TRBD1 for D (5 bases). The V gene lost 0 bases and the J gene lost 0 bases, with 9 bases spanning the gap. Looked up from germline, CDR1 is SGDLS and CDR2 is YYNGEE. The CDR3 sequence is 16 residues long. CDR3 sequence: CASSVGIGATNEKLFF. CDR3 sequence (DNA): TGTGCCAGCAGCGTAGGGATAGGGGCAACTAATGAAAAACTGTTTTTT.

This chain uses TRBV19 with TRBJ1-3; D gene ambiguous. V gave up 3 bases and J gave up 0 bases, with 12 bases separating them. The germline gives CDR1 LNHDA, CDR2 SQIVND (reference sequence). The CDR3 spans 16 residues. The CDR3 nucleotides read TGTGCCAGTAGTATCGGACCGGGGAGCTCTGGAAACACCATATATTTT. The encoded protein is CASSIGPGSSGNTIYF.